Reported below is one T cell receptor (beta chain). This clone was observed a single time. Its antigen remains undetermined. The record has no base qualities; no much larger clone is one base away. One collaborating source in Seattle enrolled patients while the patients were actively infected and followed the patients over time throughout the course of disease. Collaborating institutions collected whole blood in K2EDTA tubes following their own protocols. Collaborator samples were shipped for TCRbeta analysis as frozen whole blood, isolated PBMCs, or DNA extracted from either sample type. The immunoSEQ Assay, a bias-controlled multiplex PCR, was used to amplify TCRbeta CDR3 regions from genomic DNA. On the study's bioinformatics: The number of nucleated cells in each sample was estimated by amplification of reference gene primers within the assay. Sequence reads were collapsed and filtered to measure the absolute abundance of every unique TCRbeta CDR3 rearrangement. For each sample, productive Simpson clonality was calculated as the square root of Simpson's diversity index across productive rearrangements. The immuneACCESS repertoire file appears here via TCRdb, limited to in-frame rearrangements. These files lack a portion of the clones; in checked studies, under half of the deficit traces to unresolved V genes, and the cause of the others is not known. The V and J calls and clone size are taken from that table; D and trimming were inferred from the DNA. For this sample there are a few hundred thousand clones; roughly 90% appear just once. The ten largest clones take up approximately 2.9% of the sample.

These data originate in a study of blood T cell repertoires in COVID-19 (dated by TCRdb to the early 2020s). Background on the whole study: Collaborator samples came from the United States, Italy and Spain and covered acute and convalescent phases of COVID-19. Sample metadata almost always included a de-identified subject ID, COVID-19 status, age in years and sex. Where available, HLA class I and class II types were taken from metadata supplied by the sample provider and were not determined by assay-based typing. The samples were drawn from the first 160 participants of the ongoing ImmuneRACE study and from 1,254 subjects provided by 6 global collaborators. The material from the prospective study consisted of cDNA or gDNA derived from T cells, B-cell-depleted T cells, or PBMCs. The repertoires were released in a freely available public database intended as a resource for research on the immune response to SARS-CoV-2. The dataset comprised deeply sampled blood TCRbeta repertoires from subjects exposed to, actively infected with, or recovered from COVID-19. What the research found in general, with its limitations: How much clinical and demographic metadata was included differed by source and by participant, and the metadata was provided uncurated.

Reading from cysteine to phenylalanine, the CDR3 counts 16 amino acids. The retained sequence is limited to the CDR3, 48 bases, with the frame set at the first base. CDR1 and CDR2 are drawn from the germline V gene: SGDLS, YYNGEE. The germline V and J ends show losses of 0 bases and 6 bases respectively, and no gene match explains 4 bases of the junction. This sequence uses TRBV9 and TRBJ1-6, with 9 bases aligning to TRBD1. The sequence was obtained from a woman in her twenties or thirties with COVID-19, enrolled during active disease. Sequencing was carried out using peripheral blood. The CDR3 protein: CASSVAGTGINSPLHF. The nucleotide sequence is TGTGCCAGCAGCGTAGCGGGGACAGGGATTAATTCACCCCTCCACTTT.